This TCR beta chain was identified during a study of blood T cell repertoires in COVID-19. The overall study: The analysed material was cDNA or gDNA that came from T cells, B-cell-depleted T cells, or PBMCs.

Those enrolled, adults aged 18 to 89 years, came from fewer than 25 US areas. Repertoires were generated with immunoSEQ multiplex PCR, while TCRdb's copy carries only in-frame clones and drops some. The sample holds approximately 230,000 clones, approximately 84% seen once. V was shortened by 4 bases and J by 5 bases, with 10 bases between the two germline ends. The CDR3 totals 13 residues. Germline V gene lookup returns CDR1 WSHSY and CDR2 SAAADI. This receptor was obtained from a man in his forties or fifties who had recovered from COVID-19. Sequencing was carried out using PBMCs or T cells enriched from blood (not recorded which). The chain recombines TRBV10-2 with TRBJ2-3; weak D call: TRBD2 (5 bases). This CDR3 reads CASSGPRVDTQYF. CDR3 nucleotide sequence: TGCGCCAGCAGTGGGCCGAGGGTAGATACGCAGTATTTT.